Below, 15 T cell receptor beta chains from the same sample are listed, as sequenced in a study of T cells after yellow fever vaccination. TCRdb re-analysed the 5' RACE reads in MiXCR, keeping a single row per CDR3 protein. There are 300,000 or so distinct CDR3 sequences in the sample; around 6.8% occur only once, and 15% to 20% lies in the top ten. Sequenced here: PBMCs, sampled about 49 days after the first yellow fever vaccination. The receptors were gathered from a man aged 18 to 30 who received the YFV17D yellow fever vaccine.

The CDR3 sequence is CASSLGQGVAKNIQYF. The CDR3, as DNA: TGTGCCAGCAGCCTAGGACAGGGGGTAGCCAAAAACATTCAGTACTTC. This chain links TRBV5-4 with TRBJ2-4; the match to TRBD1 covers 10 bases. In germline, CDR1 is SGHNT, CDR2 YYREEE (reference sequence). The CDR3 is 16 amino acids. With V trimmed by 4 bases and J by 0 bases, 4 bases remained unmatched.

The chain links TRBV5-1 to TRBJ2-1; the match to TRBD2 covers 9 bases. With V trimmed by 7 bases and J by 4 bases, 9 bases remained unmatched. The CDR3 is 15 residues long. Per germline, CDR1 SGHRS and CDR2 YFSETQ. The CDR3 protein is CASCSLAGAYNEQFF. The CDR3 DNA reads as TGCGCCAGCTGCTCCTTAGCGGGGGCTTACAATGAGCAGTTCTTC.

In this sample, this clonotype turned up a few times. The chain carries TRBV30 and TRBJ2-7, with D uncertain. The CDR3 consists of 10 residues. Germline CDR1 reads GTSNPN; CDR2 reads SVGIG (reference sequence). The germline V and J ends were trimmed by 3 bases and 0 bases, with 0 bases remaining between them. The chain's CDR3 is CAWSSYEQYF. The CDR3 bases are TGTGCCTGGAGCTCCTACGAGCAGTACTTC.

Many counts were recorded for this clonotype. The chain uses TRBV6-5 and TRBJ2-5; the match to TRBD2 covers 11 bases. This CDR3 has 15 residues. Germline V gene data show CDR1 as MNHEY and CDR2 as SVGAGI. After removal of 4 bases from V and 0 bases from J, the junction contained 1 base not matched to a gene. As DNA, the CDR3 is TGTGCCAGCAGTTTTAGCGGGGGGGACCAAGAGACCCAGTACTTC. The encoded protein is CASSFSGGDQETQYF.

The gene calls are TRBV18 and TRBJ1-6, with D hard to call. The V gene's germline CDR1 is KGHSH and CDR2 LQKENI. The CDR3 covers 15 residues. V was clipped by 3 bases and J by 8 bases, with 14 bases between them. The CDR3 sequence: CASSPEGGRDSPLHF. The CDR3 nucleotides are TGTGCCAGCTCACCCGAAGGAGGGAGAGATTCACCCCTCCACTTT. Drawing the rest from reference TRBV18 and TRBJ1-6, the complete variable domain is NAGVMQNPRHLVRRRGQEARLRCSPMKGHSHVYWYRQLPEEGLKFMVYLQKENIIDESGMPKERFSAEFPKEGPSILRIQQVVRGDSAAYFCASSPEGGRDSPLHFGNGTRLTVT.

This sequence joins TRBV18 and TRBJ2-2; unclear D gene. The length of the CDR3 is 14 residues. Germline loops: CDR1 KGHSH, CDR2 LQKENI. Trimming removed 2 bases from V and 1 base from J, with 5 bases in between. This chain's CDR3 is CASSPGGNTGELFF. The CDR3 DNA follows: TGTGCCAGCTCACCAGGCGGGAACACCGGGGAGCTGTTTTTT.

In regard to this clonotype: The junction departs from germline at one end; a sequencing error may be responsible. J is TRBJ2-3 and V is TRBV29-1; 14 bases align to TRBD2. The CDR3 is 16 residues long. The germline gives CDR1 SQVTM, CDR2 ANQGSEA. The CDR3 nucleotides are TGCAGCGTTGAGCCCGGGACTAGCGGGGGAGGTGGTACGCAGTGTTTT. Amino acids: CSVEPGTSGGGGTQCF.

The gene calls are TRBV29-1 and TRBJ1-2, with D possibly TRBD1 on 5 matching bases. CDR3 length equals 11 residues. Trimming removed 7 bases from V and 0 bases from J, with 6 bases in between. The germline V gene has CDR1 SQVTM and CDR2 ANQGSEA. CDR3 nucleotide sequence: TGCAGCGCGGGGGCTAACTATGGCTACACCTTC. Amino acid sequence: CSAGANYGYTF.

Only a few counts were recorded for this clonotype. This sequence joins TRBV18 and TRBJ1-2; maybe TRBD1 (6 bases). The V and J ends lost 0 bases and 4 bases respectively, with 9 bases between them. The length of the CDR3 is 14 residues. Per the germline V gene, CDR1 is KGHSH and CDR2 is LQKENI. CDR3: CASSPPDRLYGYTF. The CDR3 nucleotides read TGTGCCAGCTCACCACCGGACAGACTCTATGGCTACACCTTC.

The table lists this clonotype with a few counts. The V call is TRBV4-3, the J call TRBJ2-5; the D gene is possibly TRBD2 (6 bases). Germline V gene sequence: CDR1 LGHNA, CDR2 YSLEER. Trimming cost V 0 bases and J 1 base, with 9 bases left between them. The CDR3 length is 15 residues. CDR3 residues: CASSQDGTPQETQYF. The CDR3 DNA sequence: TGCGCCAGCAGCCAAGACGGGACTCCCCAAGAGACCCAGTACTTC.

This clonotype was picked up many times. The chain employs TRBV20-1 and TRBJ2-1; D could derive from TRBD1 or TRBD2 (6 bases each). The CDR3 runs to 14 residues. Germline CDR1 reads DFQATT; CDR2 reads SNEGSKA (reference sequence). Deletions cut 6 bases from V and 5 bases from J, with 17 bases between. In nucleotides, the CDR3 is TGCAGTGCCCCCCGCGGAGGGGGGAACAATGAGCAGTTCTTC. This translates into CSAPRGGGNNEQFF.

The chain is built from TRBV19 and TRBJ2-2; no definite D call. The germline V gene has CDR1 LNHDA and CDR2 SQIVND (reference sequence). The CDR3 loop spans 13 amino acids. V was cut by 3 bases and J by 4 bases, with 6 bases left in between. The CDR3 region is CASSIDPTGELFF. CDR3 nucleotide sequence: TGTGCCAGTAGTATCGACCCCACCGGGGAGCTGTTTTTT.

The CDR3 bases are TGTGCCAGCAGCTTAGACAGGCGGAGCTCCTACGAGCAGTACGTC. Translated: CASSLDRRSSYEQYV. V is TRBV5-6 and J is TRBJ2-7, with D perhaps TRBD1 (6 bases). The ends were cut back, 2 bases at V and 0 bases at J, with 12 bases in the middle. CDR3 length equals 15 residues. Looked up from germline, CDR1 is SGHDT and CDR2 is YYEEEE.

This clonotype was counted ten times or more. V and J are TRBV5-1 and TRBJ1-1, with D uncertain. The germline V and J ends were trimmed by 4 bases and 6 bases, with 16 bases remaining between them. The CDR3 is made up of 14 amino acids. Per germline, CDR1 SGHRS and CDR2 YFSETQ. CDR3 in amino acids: CASSPELNRAEAFF. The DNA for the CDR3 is TGCGCCAGCAGCCCCGAACTCAACAGAGCTGAAGCTTTCTTT.

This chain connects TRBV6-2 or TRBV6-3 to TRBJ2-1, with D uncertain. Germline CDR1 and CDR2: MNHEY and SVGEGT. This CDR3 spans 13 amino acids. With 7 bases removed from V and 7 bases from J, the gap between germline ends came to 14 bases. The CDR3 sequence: CASIPGTQNEQFF. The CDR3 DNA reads TGTGCCAGCATCCCGGGTACCCAGAATGAGCAGTTCTTC.